These 23 T cell receptor beta chains were all obtained from the same sample, sequenced in a study of T cells in localized non-small cell lung cancer. Sequenced by immunoSEQ multiplex PCR; TCRdb stores in-frame clones only, minus some. The repertoire holds 25,000 to 40,000 clones, around three quarters seen once, with about 16% in the top ten. Specimen: peripheral blood, collected before any cancer treatment. The receptors were gathered from a male donor older than 55 with stage III squamous cell lung carcinoma.

This CDR3 is CASSRTSGSPGEQFF. CDR3 DNA: TGTGCCAGCAGTCGGACTAGCGGGAGCCCTGGTGAGCAGTTCTTC. V usage is TRBV7-3 and J usage is TRBJ2-1, with 13 bases identical to TRBD2. Germline V lookup: CDR1 SGHTA, CDR2 FQGTGA. The junction had 8 bases not matched to a gene; V was cut back by 6 bases and J by 9 bases. The CDR3 is 15 amino acids.

The chain recombines TRBV18 with TRBJ2-5; possibly TRBD1 or TRBD2 for D (5 bases each). This CDR3 has 15 amino acids. The V gene's germline CDR1 is KGHSH and CDR2 LQKENI. Trimming shortened V by 0 bases and J by 9 bases, and 17 bases separated the two germline ends. CDR3 amino acids: CASSPPGTRDASQYF. The CDR3 bases are TGTGCCAGCTCACCACCGGGGACGAGGGATGCCTCCCAGTACTTC.

The CDR3 loop reads CASTWPSQQETQYF. CDR3 DNA sequence: TGTGCCAGCACTTGGCCCTCGCAACAAGAGACCCAGTACTTC. The chain combines TRBV6-1 with TRBJ2-5, with D uncertain. The CDR3 is 14 residues long. Trimming left V 7 bases short and J 2 bases short, with 14 bases between. In germline, CDR1 is MNHNS, CDR2 SASEGT.

This clone was counted a few times. The J gene is TRBJ2-5, the V gene TRBV5-6, with D perhaps assigned TRBD1 or TRBD2 (5 bases each). From germline, CDR1 is SGHDT and CDR2 YYEEEE. The CDR3 is 15 amino acids. V lost 2 bases to trimming and J lost 2 bases, with 13 bases between them. CDR3: CASSLRTGAQETQYF. The CDR3 DNA reads as TGTGCCAGCAGCTTACGGACTGGGGCACAAGAGACCCAGTACTTC.

In the case of this clone: An end of the junction does not agree with germline; a read error may underlie this. The rearrangement links TRBV7-7 to TRBJ2-7; D is unclear. Germline V CDR1 and CDR2: SSHAT, FNYEAQ (reference sequence). The CDR3 covers 16 residues. CDR3 bases: TGTGCTAGCAGCTTAAAGGCAGTCAGTCTTCCCTACGAGCAGTACTTC. Amino acid sequence: CASSLKAVSLPYEQYF.

The chain couples TRBV7-8 to TRBJ2-1; D is possibly TRBD2 (6 bases). The CDR3 is made up of 16 amino acids. Trimming left V 9 bases short and J 4 bases short, with 22 bases between. In germline, CDR1 is SGHVS, CDR2 FQNEAQ. The DNA for the CDR3 is TGTGCCAGTAGTCTCGTCGCGGGATTTCCTTACAATGAGCAGTTCTTC. As protein: CASSLVAGFPYNEQFF.

The J gene is TRBJ2-1, the V gene TRBV14; D gene uncertain. CDR1 and CDR2 (germline): SGHDN, FVKESK. V was cut by 0 bases and J by 9 bases, with 9 bases left in between. The CDR3 extends over 13 amino acids. The CDR3 nucleotides read TGTGCCAGCAGCCAAGACATCTGGGGTGAGCAGTTCTTC. Protein sequence: CASSQDIWGEQFF.

This chain connects TRBV9 to TRBJ1-2; 9 bases are a match to TRBD1. Germline loops: CDR1 SGDLS, CDR2 YYNGEE. V lost 3 bases and J lost 5; bases outside the gene matches: 8. The CDR3 contains 15 residues. The CDR3 here is CASSATGQGRYGYTF. The CDR3 bases are TGTGCCAGCAGCGCTACGGGACAGGGCCGTTATGGCTACACCTTC.

Comments on this clone: In the same sample, other DNA sequences code for this CDR3. The chain has TRBV6-1 and TRBJ1-2, with 7 nucleotides matching TRBD1. Germline V gene lookup returns CDR1 MNHNS and CDR2 SASEGT. CDR3 length: 14 residues. V shed 1 base, J shed 5 bases, and the junction held 4 bases outside the gene matches. The CDR3 spells CASSEGTGLYGYTF. The CDR3 nucleotides are TGTGCCAGCAGTGAAGGGACAGGCCTTTATGGCTACACCTTC.

The CDR3 region is CASSESGGRTLNEQFF. CDR3 DNA: TGTGCCAGCAGTGAAAGCGGGGGGCGCACACTCAATGAGCAGTTCTTC. The V call is TRBV6-4, the J call TRBJ2-1; 9 bases are a match to TRBD2. V lost 3 bases, J lost 6 bases, and 9 bases stayed unmatched. From germline, CDR1 is MRHNA and CDR2 SNTAGT. The CDR3 is 16 amino acids.

This chain uses TRBV11-2 with TRBJ2-1, with 8 bases identical to TRBD1. V shed 5 bases and J 6 bases; nucleotides not matched to a gene: 9. This CDR3 has 15 amino acids. CDR1 is SGHAT, CDR2 FQNNGV, per germline. CDR3 sequence reads: CASSPRQGPSNEQFF. The CDR3 nucleotides are TGTGCCAGCAGCCCGCGACAGGGGCCGTCCAATGAGCAGTTCTTC.

This rearrangement joins TRBV6-1 to TRBJ2-7, with TRBD1 as a possible D gene (5 bases). Germline assignment: CDR1 MNHNS and CDR2 SASEGT. The CDR3 covers 13 residues. V lost 4 bases and J 2 bases, leaving 9 bases between the germline ends. The CDR3 reads CASSVDRAYEQYF. Written as DNA, the CDR3 is TGTGCCAGCAGTGTCGACAGAGCCTACGAGCAGTACTTC.

The V call is TRBV11-2, the J call TRBJ2-3, with 9 bases identical to TRBD2. V shed 0 bases and J 4 bases; nucleotides not matched to a gene: 8. Per germline, CDR1 SGHAT and CDR2 FQNNGV. The CDR3 consists of 17 residues. The CDR3 coding sequence is TGTGCCAGCAGCTTAGATCTGGGCGGGAGGGCCGCAGATACGCAGTATTTT. Encoded protein: CASSLDLGGRAADTQYF.

This clone was detected once. The chain couples TRBV7-3 to TRBJ2-2; possibly TRBD2 for D (6 bases). The V gene lost 5 bases and the J gene lost 5 bases, with 27 bases spanning the gap. Germline V lookup: CDR1 SGHTA, CDR2 FQGTGA. There are 19 residues in the CDR3. CDR3 protein: CASSPIPRKDGRETGELFF. In DNA, the CDR3 is TGTGCCAGCAGCCCAATCCCCAGGAAAGACGGCCGGGAGACCGGGGAGCTGTTTTTT.

The rearrangement uses TRBV6-6 and TRBJ1-2; 8 positions match TRBD1. The CDR3 has 14 amino acids. CDR1 MNHNY and CDR2 SVGAGI come from the germline V gene (reference sequence). Unmatched junction bases numbered 9, after V lost 4 bases and J lost 8 bases. This CDR3 is CASSLSGTGNGYTF. In nucleotides, the CDR3 is TGTGCCAGCAGTTTATCCGGGACAGGTAACGGCTACACCTTC.

A few counts support this clone. The chain links TRBV6-6 to TRBJ1-1, with D possibly being TRBD1 (5 bases). V was pared by 0 bases and J by 3 bases, with 11 bases between. CDR1 is MNHNY, CDR2 SVGAGI, per germline (reference sequence). The CDR3 consists of 15 residues. This CDR3 reads CASSYSSLGHTEAFF. CDR3 sequence (DNA): TGTGCCAGCAGTTACTCCTCCCTGGGGCACACTGAAGCTTTCTTT.

V and J are TRBV19 and TRBJ2-3, with D uncertain. From germline, CDR1 is LNHDA and CDR2 SQIVND (reference sequence). Trimming took 2 bases from V and 0 from J, leaving 12 bases between them. CDR3 length: 16 residues. The CDR3 protein is CASSILGGKSTDTQYF. The CDR3, as DNA: TGTGCCAGTAGTATATTGGGCGGCAAAAGCACAGATACGCAGTATTTT.

This clone was seen just once. The V call is TRBV2, the J call TRBJ1-1, with a possible D match to TRBD1 (5 bases). V lost 6 bases to trimming and J lost 1 base, with 9 bases between them. The length of the CDR3 is 13 residues. Per germline, CDR1 SNHLY and CDR2 FYNNEI. The CDR3 DNA reads as TGTGCCAGCAGGGGGCAGTGGAACACTGAAGCTTTCTTT. It specifies CASRGQWNTEAFF.

The chain employs TRBV28 and TRBJ2-1, with 8 bases matching TRBD1. CDR1 and CDR2 (germline): MDHEN, SYDVKM. The CDR3 sequence is 15 residues long. V was pared by 5 bases and J by 7 bases, with 10 bases of the junction left unmatched. CDR3 residues: CASSRTWGQANEQFF. The CDR3, as DNA: TGTGCCAGCAGTCGAACATGGGGACAGGCAAATGAGCAGTTCTTC. Complete variable domain (other parts from reference TRBV28 and TRBJ2-1): DVKVTQSSRYLVKRTGEKVFLECVQDMDHENMFWYRQDPGLGLRLIYFSYDVKMKEKGDIPEGYSVSREKKERFSLILESASTNQTSMYLCASSRTWGQANEQFFGPGTRLTVL.

The chain is built from TRBV6-5 and TRBJ1-1; 7 bases match TRBD1. Germline loops: CDR1 MNHEY, CDR2 SVGAGI. V trimming: 4 bases; J trimming: 3 bases; junction bases outside the gene matches: 5. The CDR3 loop spans 14 amino acids. The CDR3 sequence is CASSSRQGDTEAFF. The CDR3 DNA reads as TGTGCCAGCAGTTCGCGGCAGGGGGACACTGAAGCTTTCTTT.

The genes are TRBV11-1 and TRBJ1-1; tentatively, D is TRBD1 (5 bases). CDR1 and CDR2 (germline): SGHAT, FQDESV (reference sequence). The length of the CDR3 is 15 residues. V lost 2 bases and J lost 5, with 15 bases in between. Written as DNA, the CDR3 is TGTGCCAGCAGCTTACTCGACAGCCAGGGAACTGAAGCTTTCTTT. Translation: CASSLLDSQGTEAFF.

This chain uses TRBV7-2 with TRBJ1-1; D remains unclear. V lost 5 bases and J 10 bases, leaving 14 bases between the germline ends. Germline CDR1 and CDR2: SGHTA and FQGNSA. The CDR3 runs to 12 residues. CDR3 nucleotide sequence: TGTGCCAGCAGCACCATCGGGCGAGTAGCTTTCTTT. This gives the protein CASSTIGRVAFF.

The chain uses TRBV5-6 and TRBJ2-4; D possibly uses TRBD1 or TRBD2 (5 bases each). The CDR3 consists of 17 residues. Germline V CDR1 and CDR2: SGHDT, YYEEEE. V lost 1 base and J 3 bases, leaving 17 bases between the germline ends. The CDR3 is CASSLQGRDPVKNIQYF. In DNA form, the CDR3 reads TGTGCCAGCAGCTTGCAGGGTCGGGATCCGGTCAAAAACATTCAGTACTTC. Full variable domain (outside the CDR3, taken from reference TRBV5-6 and TRBJ2-4): DAGVTQSPTHLIKTRGQQVTLRCSPKSGHDTVSWYQQALGQGPQFIFQYYEEEERQRGNFPDRFSGHQFPNYSSELNVNALLLGDSALYLCASSLQGRDPVKNIQYFGAGTRLSVL.